The rows below give T cell receptor beta chains drawn from one sample of a study of blood T cell repertoires in COVID-19. Assay used: immunoSEQ multiplex PCR; TCRdb lists only in-frame clones, some missing. The sample lists 50,000 or so clones, more than 75% occurring once. The sequencing input was peripheral blood. Receptors were obtained from a human donor in a cohort sampled during active COVID-19. The CDR3 runs from the conserved cysteine through the conserved F or W. Each record gives: J gene, V gene, CDR3 protein.

j_gene: TRBJ2-3
v_gene: TRBV5-1
CDR3aa: CASSRAGGTTDTQYF

j_gene: TRBJ1-3
v_gene: TRBV19
CDR3aa: CASSADRVGNTIYF

j_gene: TRBJ2-1
v_gene: TRBV4-2
CDR3aa: CASSRGGVISYNEQFF

j_gene: TRBJ2-4
v_gene: TRBV28
CDR3aa: CASSRVTGEGDIQYF

j_gene: TRBJ2-6
v_gene: TRBV6-2/TRBV6-3
CDR3aa: CASSPSTGSSGANVLTF

j_gene: TRBJ1-1
v_gene: TRBV20-1
CDR3aa: CSATGQVEAFF

j_gene: TRBJ2-4
v_gene: TRBV5-4
CDR3aa: CASSLAPLQGAKNIQYF

j_gene: TRBJ2-1
v_gene: TRBV20-1
CDR3aa: CSASVPGVGNEQFF

j_gene: TRBJ2-7
v_gene: TRBV19
CDR3aa: CASSSPGHNYEQYF

j_gene: TRBJ2-7
v_gene: TRBV18
CDR3aa: CASSQPGSHEQYF

j_gene: TRBJ1-1
v_gene: TRBV18
CDR3aa: CASSPSQGEANTEAFF

j_gene: TRBJ2-5
v_gene: TRBV12-3/TRBV12-4
CDR3aa: CASSLDGAETQYF

j_gene: TRBJ2-3
v_gene: TRBV5-6
CDR3aa: CASSLFRVKRTDTQYF

j_gene: TRBJ2-7
v_gene: TRBV5-1
CDR3aa: CASSLGTGSSYEQYF

j_gene: TRBJ1-1
v_gene: TRBV5-6
CDR3aa: CASMVEGVGAFF

j_gene: TRBJ2-1
v_gene: TRBV6-6
CDR3aa: CASSYSGHEQFF

j_gene: TRBJ2-7
v_gene: TRBV6-2/TRBV6-3
CDR3aa: CASSQQGLISYEQYF

j_gene: TRBJ1-2
v_gene: TRBV11-1
CDR3aa: CASSLEVEDGYTF

j_gene: TRBJ2-4
v_gene: TRBV14
CDR3aa: CASSQDAGLAPRGNIQYF

j_gene: TRBJ1-5
v_gene: TRBV3-1/TRBV3-2
CDR3aa: CASSQDLLQPQHF

j_gene: TRBJ1-6
v_gene: TRBV5-1
CDR3aa: CASSPGTGDSPLHF

j_gene: TRBJ2-2
v_gene: TRBV2
CDR3aa: CASSEFGAAVGGELFF

j_gene: TRBJ1-2
v_gene: TRBV7-8
CDR3aa: CASSSTGNRGYTF

j_gene: TRBJ2-1
v_gene: TRBV9
CDR3aa: CASSVVSSGSSYNEQFF